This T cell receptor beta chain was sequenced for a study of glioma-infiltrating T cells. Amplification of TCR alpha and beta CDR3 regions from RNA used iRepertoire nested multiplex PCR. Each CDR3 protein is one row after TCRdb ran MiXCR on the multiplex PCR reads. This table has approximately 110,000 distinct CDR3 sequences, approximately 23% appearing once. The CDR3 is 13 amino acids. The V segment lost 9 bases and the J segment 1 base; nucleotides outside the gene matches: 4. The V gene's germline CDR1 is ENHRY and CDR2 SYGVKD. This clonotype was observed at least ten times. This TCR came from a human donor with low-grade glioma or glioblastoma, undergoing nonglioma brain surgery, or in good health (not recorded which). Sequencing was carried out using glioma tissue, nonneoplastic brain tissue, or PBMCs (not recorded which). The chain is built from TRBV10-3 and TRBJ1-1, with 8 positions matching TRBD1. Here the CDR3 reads CAIAGTGNTEAFF. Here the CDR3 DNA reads TGTGCCATTGCCGGGACAGGGAACACTGAAGCTTTCTTT.